This entry concerns a single T cell receptor beta chain. Its target is not known. The data are from a study of cytomegalovirus exposure and HLA in healthy donors. On the study more broadly: It was reported in a later analysis that the 120 or so validation repertoires used the same platform as the roughly 640 first-cohort repertoires. Points from the study as a whole: Three chains tied to CMV proved CMV antigen-specific in vitro.

Repertoires were generated with immunoSEQ multiplex PCR, while TCRdb's copy carries only in-frame clones and drops some. The table records some 250,000 clones, more than 75% of them present only once. The donors were members of the validation cohort comprising about 130 subjects, separate from the approximately 630-subject first cohort. The V gene lost 0 bases and the J gene lost 3 bases, with 24 bases spanning the gap. CDR3 length: 20 residues. CDR1 is MGHRA, CDR2 YSYEKL, per germline. Sequenced input: PBMCs. This receptor was taken from a woman aged 25-40 years in good health and CMV-seropositive. The V and J genes are TRBV4-1 and TRBJ1-5; maybe TRBD1 (6 bases). The DNA for the CDR3 is TGCGCCAGCAGCCAAGAACCCGCCTGGAGAGGACGGGGGGCCAATCAGCCCCAGCATTTT. Translation: CASSQEPAWRGRGANQPQHF.